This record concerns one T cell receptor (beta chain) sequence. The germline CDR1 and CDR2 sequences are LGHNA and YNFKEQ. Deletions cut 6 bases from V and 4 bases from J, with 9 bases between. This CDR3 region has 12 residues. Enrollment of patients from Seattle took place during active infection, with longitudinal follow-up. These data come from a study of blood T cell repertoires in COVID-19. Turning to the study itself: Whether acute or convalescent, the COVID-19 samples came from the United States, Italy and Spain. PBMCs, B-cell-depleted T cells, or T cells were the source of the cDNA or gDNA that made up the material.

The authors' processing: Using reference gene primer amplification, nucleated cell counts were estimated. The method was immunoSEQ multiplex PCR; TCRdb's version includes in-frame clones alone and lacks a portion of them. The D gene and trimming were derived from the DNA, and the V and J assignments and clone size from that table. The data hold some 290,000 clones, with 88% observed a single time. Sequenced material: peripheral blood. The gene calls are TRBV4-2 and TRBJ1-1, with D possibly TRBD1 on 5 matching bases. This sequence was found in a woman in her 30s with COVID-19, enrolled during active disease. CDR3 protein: CASRGLGTEAFF. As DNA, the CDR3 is TGTGCCAGCAGGGGGCTCGGCACTGAAGCTTTCTTT.